This T cell receptor (beta chain) was retrieved from a study of long-term antiretroviral therapy in people with HIV. Researchers ran immunoSEQ v3.0 at survey level. The data were produced by immunoSEQ multiplex PCR, yet TCRdb's version contains in-frame clones alone and is incomplete. This table has 20,000 to 25,000 clones, around 87% appearing once. Notes on this clone: Antigen specificity is unknown.

Study-level points and caveats: Diversity increased after ART yet remained lower than in transplant donor controls. Repertoires with HIV possessed tighter CDR3 length spans than those of controls.

The origin of this receptor is a woman younger than 45 with HIV. The sample in question was unsorted PBMCs, obtained 1.9 years after starting antiretroviral therapy.

CDR3 loop: CASSPPGAHGELFF. CDR3 coding DNA: TGCGCCAGCAGCCCCCCGGGGGCCCACGGGGAGCTGTTTTTT. The rearrangement joins TRBV5-1 to TRBJ2-2; D is tentatively TRBD1 or TRBD2 (6 bases each). Germline V gives CDR1 SGHRS, CDR2 YFSETQ. CDR3 length equals 14 residues. Trimming took off 4 bases at V and 7 bases at J, with 14 bases between the two ends.